This is a list of T cell receptor beta chains from one sample in a study of shared clonotypes between healthy human individuals. Clones were read by immunoSEQ multiplex PCR, and TCRdb kept only the in-frame ones, dropping some. The sample lists under 750,000 clones; about two thirds were seen once. The sample taken for sequencing was memory CD4+ T cells sorted from blood. These receptors came from a woman between 25 and 40 years old in good health. The CDR3 runs from the conserved cysteine through the conserved F or W. The D gene is left open where the match is weak. The size entry is marked missing in some rows and otherwise reads once, few, many or a size class.

v_gene	d_gene	j_gene	abundance	CDR3aa	CDR3nt
TRBV10-1	TRBD2	TRBJ2-3	-	CASSELLAGADTQYF	TGCGCCAGCAGTGAATTGCTAGCGGGAGCAGATACGCAGTATTTT
TRBV25-1	-	TRBJ1-1	-	CASSESQGGVGIF	TGTGCCAGCAGTGAATCTCAAGGAGGGGTAGGAATCTTT
TRBV28	-	TRBJ1-5	-	CASSVISNQPQHF	TGTGCCAGCAGTGTAATTAGCAATCAGCCCCAGCATTTT
TRBV11-2	-	TRBJ1-2	few	CASSPGQVYGYTF	TGTGCCAGCAGCCCAGGTCAGGTCTATGGCTACACCTTC
TRBV7-2	-	TRBJ1-2	-	CASSLGLMADGYTF	TGTGCCAGCAGCTTAGGGCTGATGGCTGATGGCTACACCTTC
TRBV9	-	TRBJ1-2	-	CASSVQAGEANYGYTF	TGTGCCAGCAGCGTACAGGCAGGCGAAGCTAACTATGGCTACACCTTC
TRBV18	-	TRBJ1-1	-	CASSLLLTEAFF	TGTGCCAGCTCCCTCCTATTGACTGAAGCTTTCTTT
TRBV23-1	TRBD2	TRBJ2-1	-	CASSQGGLVNEQFF	TGCGCCAGCAGTCAGGGGGGACTAGTCAATGAGCAGTTCTTC
TRBV28	TRBD1	TRBJ1-2	once	CATPDRGEGYTF	TGTGCCACCCCGGACAGGGGAGAGGGCTACACCTTC
TRBV9	TRBD2	TRBJ2-5	-	CASSAGTSGSVETQYF	TGTGCCAGCAGCGCTGGGACTAGCGGGAGTGTAGAGACCCAGTACTTC
TRBV5-1	TRBD1	TRBJ1-3	-	CASSLVQGARNTIYF	TGCGCCAGCAGCTTGGTCCAGGGGGCTAGAAACACCATATATTTT
TRBV27	TRBD1	TRBJ2-4	-	CASPAAGTVVIQYF	TGTGCCAGCCCGGCGGCCGGGACAGTTGTTATTCAGTACTTC
TRBV5-1	-	TRBJ2-7	-	CASSLYVKSPSSYEQYF	TGCGCCAGCAGCTTGTATGTAAAGTCCCCAAGCTCCTACGAGCAGTACTTC
TRBV2	-	TRBJ2-2	-	CASNSDGSTGELFF	TGTGCCAGCAATTCGGACGGGAGCACCGGGGAGCTGTTTTTT
TRBV29-1	TRBD2	TRBJ2-2	-	CSARGLADTGELFF	TGCAGCGCTCGGGGACTAGCGGACACCGGGGAGCTGTTTTTT
TRBV4-2	-	TRBJ1-5	once	CASSQNGDPREQPQHF	TGTGCCAGCAGCCAAAACGGGGACCCTCGGGAGCAGCCCCAGCATTTT
TRBV28	-	TRBJ2-1	-	CASRGRDEQFF	TGTGCCAGCAGGGGACGGGACGAGCAGTTCTTC
TRBV9	TRBD2	TRBJ2-5	-	CASSGSGESWETQYF	TGTGCCAGCAGCGGTAGCGGGGAGTCCTGGGAGACCCAGTACTTC
TRBV18	-	TRBJ2-3	-	CASSASPDTQYF	TGTGCCAGCTCCGCCAGTCCAGATACGCAGTATTTT
TRBV27	TRBD1	TRBJ1-1	-	CASSPGGYGTEAFF	TGTGCCAGCAGTCCAGGGGGTTACGGCACTGAAGCTTTCTTT
TRBV28	-	TRBJ1-1	-	CASSPRNTEAFF	TGTGCCAGCAGTCCCAGGAACACTGAAGCTTTCTTT
TRBV27	TRBD2	TRBJ2-1	-	CASSFQGLAGGPVNEQFF	TGTGCCAGCAGTTTCCAGGGACTAGCGGGAGGCCCCGTCAATGAGCAGTTCTTC
TRBV30	-	TRBJ2-3	-	CAWSGGGNADTQYF	TGTGCCTGGAGTGGTGGGGGGAACGCAGATACGCAGTATTTT
TRBV28	TRBD1	TRBJ1-5	-	CASSIWTGGGQPQHF	TGTGCCAGCAGTATATGGACAGGGGGCGGTCAGCCCCAGCATTTT
TRBV19	-	TRBJ1-5	-	CASTIRGLAGPQHF	TGTGCCAGTACCATACGGGGATTAGCGGGTCCCCAGCATTTT
TRBV10-1	-	TRBJ2-3	-	CASRGNGGNTDTQYF	TGCGCCAGCAGGGGCAATGGCGGGAACACAGATACGCAGTATTTT
TRBV27	-	TRBJ1-5	-	CASSLSGANQPQHF	TGTGCCAGCAGTTTATCGGGAGCCAATCAGCCCCAGCATTTT
TRBV6-1	-	TRBJ2-3	-	CASSGKGTATDTQYF	TGTGCCAGCAGCGGAAAGGGGACTGCCACAGATACGCAGTATTTT
TRBV5-8	-	TRBJ2-5	once	CASSFSKVREGETQYF	TGTGCCAGCAGCTTTAGTAAGGTCAGGGAAGGAGAGACCCAGTACTTC
TRBV19	-	TRBJ2-1	-	CASSTSVNEQFF	TGTGCCAGTAGTACTAGCGTCAATGAGCAGTTCTTC
TRBV28	-	TRBJ1-2	-	CASGTSLANYGYTF	TGTGCCTCCGGGACTTCCCTGGCGAACTATGGCTACACCTTC
TRBV9	-	TRBJ2-1	-	CASSKYLGQGILNEQFF	TGTGCCAGCAGCAAATACCTGGGGCAGGGGATCCTCAATGAGCAGTTCTTC
TRBV5-4	-	TRBJ2-2	few	CASSHDYTNTGELFF	TGTGCCAGCAGCCATGACTATACGAACACCGGGGAGCTGTTTTTT
TRBV7-8	-	TRBJ1-2	-	CASSLDRPNYGYTF	TGTGCCAGCAGCCTCGACAGACCTAACTATGGCTACACCTTC
TRBV28	-	TRBJ1-3	few	CASSLPIGQGNTIYF	TGTGCCAGCAGCCTCCCCATAGGTCAGGGAAACACCATATATTTT